Shown below are 18 T cell receptor beta chains from a single sample sequenced in a study of T-cell reconstitution after alpha-beta-depleted transplantation in children. A TCRbeta library incorporating unique molecular identifiers was prepared. TCRdb itself ran the PCR reads through MiXCR, one entry per CDR3 protein. The sample lists 500,000 or so distinct CDR3 sequences, roughly 11% seen once, with 14% in the top ten. Sequenced material: PBMCs, mostly from graft donor cells, taken 180 days after TCRalphabeta/CD19-depleted stem cell transplant. The receptor source for this set is a female patient aged 2-9 years who had a stem cell transplant for aplastic anemia, so the T cells may come from the graft donor.

This clonotype was seen a few times. CDR3 in amino acids: CASSQNGQGITGELFF. The CDR3 DNA follows: TGTGCCAGCAGTCAAAACGGACAGGGGATCACCGGGGAGCTGTTTTTT. This chain connects TRBV25-1 to TRBJ2-2, with TRBD1 matching 9 bases. The CDR3 spans 16 residues. V gave up 5 bases and J gave up 4 bases; unmatched junction bases: 8. Germline CDR1 is MGHDK and CDR2 is SYGVNS.

The chain couples TRBV20-1 to TRBJ1-6; D not resolved. CDR3 length: 12 amino acids. V gave up 0 bases and J gave up 10 bases, with 7 bases separating them. The V gene's germline CDR1 is DFQATT and CDR2 SNEGSKA (reference sequence). DNA of the CDR3: TGCAGTGCTAGAGACAGTGGGTCACCCCTCCACTTT. Protein product: CSARDSGSPLHF.

V usage is TRBV20-1 and J usage is TRBJ2-7; 12 positions agree with TRBD2. The CDR3 is 14 residues long. V was pared by 5 bases and J by 7 bases, with 9 bases of the junction left unmatched. The germline V gene encodes CDR1 DFQATT and CDR2 SNEGSKA (reference sequence). The CDR3 protein is CSAFPTSGSGEQYF. The CDR3 DNA reads as TGCAGTGCTTTCCCGACTAGCGGGAGTGGTGAGCAGTACTTC.

The CDR3 loop reads CASTQDRGEAFF. The CDR3 region has the DNA TGCGCCAGCACCCAGGACAGGGGAGAAGCTTTCTTT. V is TRBV5-1 and J is TRBJ1-1, with TRBD1 matching 9 bases. This CDR3 has 12 residues. V dropped 6 bases and J dropped 8; count of bases not matched to a gene: 5. CDR1 is SGHRS and CDR2 is YFSETQ in the germline V gene.

This clonotype showed up just a few times. V gene TRBV5-1 combines with J gene TRBJ1-2; TRBD1 matches at 8 bases. In germline, CDR1 is SGHRS, CDR2 YFSETQ. This CDR3 spans 16 amino acids. V lost 0 bases to trimming and J lost 5 bases; unmatched junction nucleotides: 9. CDR3 amino acids: CASSLGKTGAGYGYTF. DNA for the CDR3: TGCGCCAGCAGCTTGGGGAAGACAGGGGCAGGGTATGGCTACACCTTC. The full variable domain, its missing parts supplied by reference TRBV5-1 and TRBJ1-2, is KAGVTQTPRYLIKTRGQQVTLSCSPISGHRSVSWYQQTPGQGLQFLFEYFSETQRNKGNFPGRFSGRQFSNSRSEMNVSTLELGDSALYLCASSLGKTGAGYGYTFGSGTRLTVV.

This clonotype was seen a few times. This chain uses TRBV10-2 with TRBJ1-1, with D hard to call. The length of the CDR3 is 15 residues. The germline V gene has CDR1 WSHSY and CDR2 SAAADI. Trimming pared 0 bases from V and 3 bases from J, leaving 11 bases between. The CDR3 spells CASSESSIRHTEAFF. CDR3 sequence (DNA): TGCGCCAGCAGTGAGTCCTCCATAAGACACACTGAAGCTTTCTTT.

This clonotype turned up a few times. V and J are TRBV9 and TRBJ2-7, with TRBD2 matching 16 bases. CDR1 and CDR2 from the germline V gene are SGDLS and YYNGEE. Trimming at V came to 3 bases and at J to 9 bases, leaving 3 bases not matched to a gene. This CDR3 comprises 14 residues. CDR3 DNA: TGTGCCAGCAGCGCGGGACTAGCGGGAGGGGTGCAGTACTTC. It specifies CASSAGLAGGVQYF.

The rearrangement links TRBV28 to TRBJ2-1; the D is unclear. V lost 2 bases and J lost 5, with 19 bases in between. Germline assignment: CDR1 MDHEN and CDR2 SYDVKM. The CDR3 consists of 17 residues. The CDR3 nucleotides are TGTGCCAGCAGTTTAGGGGTGGGCAGATCCCGACACAATGAGCAGTTCTTC. Translation: CASSLGVGRSRHNEQFF.

The J gene is TRBJ2-7, the V gene TRBV13; 14 positions agree with TRBD2. Germline CDR1 and CDR2: PRHDT and FYEKMQ (reference sequence). This CDR3 region has 19 residues. The V segment lost 4 bases and the J segment 2 bases; nucleotides outside the gene matches: 13. The CDR3 sequence: CASSSAGVGLAGGPYEQYV. The CDR3 DNA follows: TGTGCCAGCAGCTCGGCAGGCGTTGGACTAGCGGGAGGTCCCTACGAGCAGTACGTC.

The chain recombines TRBV5-1 with TRBJ2-1, with 7 bases matching TRBD2. The CDR3 is made up of 13 amino acids. The V and J ends lost 8 bases and 1 base, in that order; junction bases with no gene match: 3. The germline gives CDR1 SGHRS, CDR2 YFSETQ. CDR3 DNA: TGCGCCAGTTCAGCGGGGTCCTACAATGAGCAGTTCTTC. It encodes CASSAGSYNEQFF.

The chain links TRBV7-3 to TRBJ2-5, with a possible D match to TRBD1 (7 bases). In germline, CDR1 is SGHTA, CDR2 FQGTGA. Trimming stripped 5 bases from V and 4 bases from J, with 11 bases between. This CDR3 spans 13 amino acids. CDR3 protein: CASSIQGGETQYF. The CDR3 DNA follows: TGTGCCAGCAGCATCCAGGGGGGAGAGACCCAGTACTTC.

The V call is TRBV28, the J call TRBJ2-1, with D maybe TRBD1 (6 bases). CDR3 size: 14 residues. V was trimmed by 3 bases and J by 4 bases, leaving 10 bases between them. Germline lookup yields CDR1 MDHEN and CDR2 SYDVKM. The CDR3 protein is CASSLTTGYNEQFF. The CDR3 nucleotides are TGTGCCAGCAGTTTGACCACAGGGTACAATGAGCAGTTCTTC.

There are a few counts of this clonotype. V gene TRBV28 combines with J gene TRBJ2-1, with D possibly TRBD2 on 5 matching bases. Germline V gives CDR1 MDHEN, CDR2 SYDVKM. CDR3 size: 14 residues. V gave up 4 bases and J gave up 8 bases, with 15 bases separating them. Here the CDR3 reads CASSSPSRVHEQFF. CDR3 DNA sequence: TGTGCCAGCAGTTCACCGTCGAGGGTCCATGAGCAGTTCTTC.

Only a few counts were recorded for this clonotype. V is TRBV4-2 and J is TRBJ2-7; D is uncertain. This CDR3 is 15 amino acids long. Germline CDR1 and CDR2: LGHNA and YNFKEQ. V was trimmed by 1 base and J by 4 bases, leaving 14 bases between them. The CDR3 spells CASSQGGVSVYEQYF. DNA of the CDR3: TGTGCCAGCAGCCAAGGCGGAGTGTCCGTGTACGAGCAGTACTTC.

The chain employs TRBV10-3 and TRBJ2-2; 11 bases fit TRBD1. Germline V gene data show CDR1 as ENHRY and CDR2 as SYGVKD. V lost 2 bases and J lost 4; bases outside the gene matches: 9. This CDR3 has 18 amino acids. CDR3 amino acids: CAISERGTGGRGTGELFF. The CDR3 bases are TGTGCCATCAGTGAGCGCGGGACAGGGGGTCGGGGCACCGGGGAGCTGTTTTTT.

A few counts support this clonotype. CDR3 residues: CASGALEDYGYTF. CDR3 coding DNA: TGTGCCAGCGGCGCTTTGGAGGACTATGGCTACACCTTC. The chain joins TRBV25-1 to TRBJ1-2; D is uncertain. Trimming cost V 8 bases and J 3 bases, with 13 bases left between them. The length of the CDR3 is 13 residues. Germline assignment: CDR1 MGHDK and CDR2 SYGVNS.

This clonotype was seen a handful of times. This chain joins TRBV5-1 and TRBJ2-5, with D tentatively TRBD2 (5 bases). The CDR3 extends over 17 amino acids. V lost 4 bases and J 4 bases, leaving 23 bases between the germline ends. Per the germline V gene, CDR1 is SGHRS and CDR2 is YFSETQ. CDR3 DNA sequence: TGCGCCAGCAGCCTCTCGACCTGGATGATCCGGGGAGAGACCCAGTACTTC. Translated, it gives CASSLSTWMIRGETQYF.

Ten or more counts support this clonotype. The chain has TRBV15 and TRBJ2-3; the match to TRBD2 covers 9 bases. The CDR3 runs 15 residues. Unmatched junction bases numbered 11, after V lost 8 bases and J lost 5 bases. Per the germline V gene, CDR1 is LNHNV and CDR2 is YYDKDF (reference sequence). The CDR3 region is CATREREAVVDTQYF. CDR3 DNA: TGTGCCACCCGGGAGCGGGAGGCGGTGGTAGATACGCAGTATTTT.